This T cell receptor beta chain is from a study of T cells in tuberculosis. The assay was immunoSEQ multiplex PCR, and TCRdb's table has in-frame clones only and misses some. The sample yields fewer than 35,000 clones, roughly 96% seen once. Sample: PBMCs. This clonotype was obtained from a donor aged 10 to 29 with latent tuberculosis or without tuberculosis infection.

CDR3 in amino acids: CASSYSNFYNEQFF. The CDR3 DNA reads as TGTGCCAGCAGTTACTCGAACTTTTACAATGAGCAGTTCTTC. This chain links TRBV6-6 with TRBJ2-1; D not resolved. Germline-derived CDR1 and CDR2 are MNHNY and SVGAGI (reference sequence). V was trimmed by 0 bases and J by 4 bases, leaving 7 bases between them. The CDR3 loop spans 14 amino acids.